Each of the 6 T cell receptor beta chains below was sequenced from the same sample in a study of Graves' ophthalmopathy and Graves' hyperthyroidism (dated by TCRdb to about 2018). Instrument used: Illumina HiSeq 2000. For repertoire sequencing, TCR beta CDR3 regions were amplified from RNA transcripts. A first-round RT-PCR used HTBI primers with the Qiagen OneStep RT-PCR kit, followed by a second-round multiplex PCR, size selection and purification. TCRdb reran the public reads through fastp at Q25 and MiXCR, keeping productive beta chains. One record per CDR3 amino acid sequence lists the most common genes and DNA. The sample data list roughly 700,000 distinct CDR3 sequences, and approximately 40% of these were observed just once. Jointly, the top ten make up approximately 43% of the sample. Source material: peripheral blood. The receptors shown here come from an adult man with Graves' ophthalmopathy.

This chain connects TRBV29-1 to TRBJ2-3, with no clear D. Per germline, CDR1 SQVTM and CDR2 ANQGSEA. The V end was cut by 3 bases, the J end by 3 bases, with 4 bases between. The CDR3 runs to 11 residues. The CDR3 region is CSVDSTDTQYF. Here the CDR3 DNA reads TGCAGCGTTGATTCTACAGATACGCAGTATTTT.

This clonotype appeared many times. Here the CDR3 reads CSADADKSYEQYF. For the CDR3, the DNA is TGCAGCGCGGACGCGGATAAATCCTACGAGCAGTACTTC. The chain joins TRBV29-1 to TRBJ2-7; D uncertain. In germline, CDR1 is SQVTM, CDR2 ANQGSEA. Trimming removed 7 bases at V and 1 base at J, with 14 bases between. This CDR3 region has 13 residues.

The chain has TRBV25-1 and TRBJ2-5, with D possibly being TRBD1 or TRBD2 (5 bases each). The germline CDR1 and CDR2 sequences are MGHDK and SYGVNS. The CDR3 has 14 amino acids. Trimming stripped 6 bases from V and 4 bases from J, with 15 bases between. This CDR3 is CASSPGRAGETQYF. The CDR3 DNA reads TGTGCCAGCAGCCCGGGACGGGCGGGAGAGACCCAGTACTTC.

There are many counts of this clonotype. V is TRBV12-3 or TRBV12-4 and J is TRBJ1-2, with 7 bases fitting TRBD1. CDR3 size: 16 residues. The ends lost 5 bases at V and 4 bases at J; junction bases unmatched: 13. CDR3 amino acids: CASSETGFERIYGYTF. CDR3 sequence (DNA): TGTGCCAGCAGTGAGACAGGGTTCGAGCGTATCTATGGCTACACCTTC.

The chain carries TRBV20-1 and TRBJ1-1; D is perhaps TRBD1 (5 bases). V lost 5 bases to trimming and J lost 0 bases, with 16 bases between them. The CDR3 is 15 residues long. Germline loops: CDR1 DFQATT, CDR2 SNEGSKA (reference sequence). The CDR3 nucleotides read TGCAGTGCTGGGGGGGGGAGGTACATGAACACTGAAGCTTTCTTT. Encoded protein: CSAGGGRYMNTEAFF.

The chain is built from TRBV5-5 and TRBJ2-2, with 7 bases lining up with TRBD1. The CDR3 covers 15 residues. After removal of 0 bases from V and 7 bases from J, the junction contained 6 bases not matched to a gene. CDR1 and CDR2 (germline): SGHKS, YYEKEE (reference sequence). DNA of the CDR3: TGTGCCAGCAGCTTGGATATCCCAGGGGGCGGGGAGCTGTTTTTT. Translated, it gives CASSLDIPGGGELFF.